Following are 32 T cell receptor beta chains from one sample sequenced in a study of blood T cell repertoires in COVID-19. Method: immunoSEQ multiplex PCR; TCRdb's copy keeps in-frame clones and lacks some. This table holds under 300,000 clones, approximately 89% found once. Sequenced sample: PBMCs or T cells enriched from blood (not recorded which). These receptors originate from a woman aged 60-75 years who had recovered from COVID-19.

CDR3 DNA: TGTGCCAGTAGTGGGACTAGCGGGGGCTCCTACGAGCAGTACTTC. Protein: CASSGTSGGSYEQYF. V usage is TRBV19 and J usage is TRBJ2-7, with TRBD2 identical over 14 bases. Germline assignment: CDR1 LNHDA and CDR2 SQIVND (reference sequence). The CDR3 has 15 amino acids. V lost 5 bases and J lost 0; bases outside the gene matches: 0.

The chain joins TRBV12-3 or TRBV12-4 to TRBJ1-1; a possible D gene is TRBD1 (5 bases). The V end lost 4 bases, the J end lost 4 bases, and 10 bases lay between the germline ends. This CDR3 comprises 13 residues. CDR3 DNA: TGTGCCAGCAGTTCCAGGGTGGTCACTGAAGCTTTCTTT. It is translated as CASSSRVVTEAFF.

This chain uses TRBV19 with TRBJ1-2, with D maybe TRBD1 (6 bases). The V and J ends lost 6 bases and 3 bases respectively, with 11 bases between them. Germline V lookup: CDR1 LNHDA, CDR2 SQIVND (reference sequence). The length of the CDR3 is 13 residues. This CDR3 is CASRLGAYYGYTF. The DNA for the CDR3 is TGTGCCAGTAGACTGGGGGCCTACTATGGCTACACCTTC.

This CDR3 is CASSYKQGFTQPQHF. The DNA for the CDR3 is TGTGCCAGCAGTTACAAACAGGGGTTTACGCAGCCCCAGCATTTT. The chain carries TRBV27 and TRBJ1-5; TRBD1 aligns across 7 bases. Per the germline V gene, CDR1 is MNHEY and CDR2 is SMNVEV (reference sequence). V was pared by 4 bases and J by 7 bases, with 10 bases of the junction left unmatched. The CDR3 has 15 residues.

V is TRBV7-2 and J is TRBJ1-1, with TRBD1 matching 8 bases. The CDR3 consists of 13 residues. The V and J ends lost 4 bases and 3 bases, in that order; junction bases with no gene match: 1. The germline CDR1 and CDR2 sequences are SGHTA and FQGNSA. The chain's CDR3 is CASSSQGDTEAFF. The DNA for the CDR3 is TGTGCCAGCAGCTCACAGGGGGACACTGAAGCTTTCTTT.

V gene TRBV28 combines with J gene TRBJ1-4; a possible D gene is TRBD1 (6 bases). Germline CDR1 and CDR2: MDHEN and SYDVKM. V was clipped by 8 bases and J by 4 bases, with 14 bases between them. The CDR3 sequence is 14 residues long. The CDR3 sequence is CASGLTGVNEKLFF. For the CDR3, the DNA is TGTGCCAGCGGATTGACAGGCGTTAATGAAAAACTGTTTTTT.

In this sample, this clone turned up once. The V call is TRBV19, the J call TRBJ1-5; 7 bases map to TRBD1. Germline-derived CDR1 and CDR2 are LNHDA and SQIVND (reference sequence). With 3 bases clipped from V and 6 bases from J, the junction kept 8 bases outside the gene matches. The CDR3 totals 15 residues. The CDR3, as DNA: TGTGCCAGTAGTATTCAGGGGGATAGGGGTCAGCCCCAGCATTTT. Translating gives CASSIQGDRGQPQHF.

This chain links TRBV28 with TRBJ1-1, with D hard to call. Trimming took off 4 bases at V and 1 base at J, with 13 bases between the two ends. This CDR3 has 15 amino acids. Germline CDR1 MDHEN, CDR2 SYDVKM. CDR3 residues: CASSWPGVQNTEAFF. The CDR3 coding sequence is TGTGCCAGCAGTTGGCCCGGGGTCCAGAACACTGAAGCTTTCTTT.

This sequence joins TRBV28 and TRBJ2-3; TRBD1 matches at 7 bases. J was trimmed by 6 bases and V by 2 bases; bases with no gene match: 8. The CDR3 totals 15 residues. Looked up from germline, CDR1 is MDHEN and CDR2 is SYDVKM. The CDR3 loop reads CASSLRGQGADTQYF. The CDR3 DNA sequence: TGTGCCAGCAGTTTAAGGGGGCAGGGAGCCGATACGCAGTATTTT.

Only a few counts were recorded for this clone. V and J are TRBV2 and TRBJ1-6; D gene unclear. The germline gives CDR1 SNHLY, CDR2 FYNNEI. V shed 7 bases and J shed 7 bases, with 14 bases lying between them. This CDR3 comprises 14 residues. CDR3 DNA: TGTGCCAGCACCCTAGGCTTTTTGAATTCACCCCTCCACTTT. It translates to CASTLGFLNSPLHF.

The J gene is TRBJ2-5, the V gene TRBV2, with TRBD1 matching over 9 bases. V dropped 6 bases and J dropped 0; count of bases not matched to a gene: 14. The germline CDR1 and CDR2 sequences are SNHLY and FYNNEI. The CDR3 covers 18 residues. DNA of the CDR3: TGTGCCAGCAGCCCGGAGGACAGGGGAAACTTGTACCAAGAGACCCAGTACTTC. Its translation is CASSPEDRGNLYQETQYF.

For the CDR3, the DNA is TGCGCCAGCGGGGAGGACCAAGAGACCCAGTACTTC. Protein: CASGEDQETQYF. The rearrangement uses TRBV5-1 and TRBJ2-5, with D possibly TRBD2 on 6 matching bases. Per the germline V gene, CDR1 is SGHRS and CDR2 is YFSETQ. The germline V and J ends were trimmed by 7 bases and 0 bases, with 7 bases remaining between them. The CDR3 contains 12 residues.

The CDR3 coding sequence is TGTGCCAGCTCACTAACCGGGACTAGCGACACAGATACGCAGTATTTT. Protein sequence: CASSLTGTSDTDTQYF. The chain joins TRBV18 to TRBJ2-3; 10 positions agree with TRBD2. J gave up 2 bases and V 4 bases, and 6 bases lay outside the gene matches. Germline V gene data show CDR1 as KGHSH and CDR2 as LQKENI. The CDR3 runs 16 residues.

CDR3 DNA: TGTGCCAGCAGTTACTTTGGACAGACAGATACGCAGTATTTT. Its translation: CASSYFGQTDTQYF. The gene calls are TRBV6-5 and TRBJ2-3; tentative D call: TRBD1 (6 bases). The CDR3 spans 14 residues. The V gene's germline CDR1 is MNHEY and CDR2 SVGAGI. V was clipped by 1 base and J by 3 bases, with 8 bases between them.

The V call is TRBV28, the J call TRBJ1-5, with D perhaps TRBD1 (6 bases). V was cut by 6 bases and J by 4 bases, with 16 bases left in between. Germline CDR1 reads MDHEN; CDR2 reads SYDVKM. The CDR3 contains 15 residues. CDR3 sequence reads: CASRPGTSANQPQHF. The CDR3 coding sequence is TGTGCCAGCAGGCCAGGGACATCAGCAAATCAGCCCCAGCATTTT.

The chain's CDR3 is CSVDVSRVGANYGYTF. In DNA form, the CDR3 reads TGCAGCGTTGATGTCTCGAGGGTGGGAGCGAACTATGGCTACACCTTC. The chain joins TRBV29-1 to TRBJ1-2; no clear D. Germline V gene data show CDR1 as SQVTM and CDR2 as ANQGSEA. V was trimmed by 3 bases and J by 2 bases, leaving 19 bases between them. CDR3 length: 16 amino acids.

The J gene is TRBJ1-2, the V gene TRBV5-1; D call uncertain. The ends were cut back, 0 bases at V and 1 base at J, with 13 bases in the middle. Germline lookup yields CDR1 SGHRS and CDR2 YFSETQ. The CDR3 length is 16 residues. The CDR3 nucleotides read TGCGCCAGCAGCTTGGAGGCAGGTCCGTTTAACTATGGCTACACCTTC. This gives the protein CASSLEAGPFNYGYTF.

In DNA, the CDR3 is TGTGCCAGCAGTTTACTGTCAGACAGAATAGAGACCCAGTACTTC. Translating gives CASSLLSDRIETQYF. The rearrangement uses TRBV28 and TRBJ2-5; tentatively, D is TRBD1 (5 bases). V lost 2 bases to trimming and J lost 4 bases, with 14 bases between them. The CDR3 has 15 residues. Germline V CDR1 and CDR2: MDHEN, SYDVKM.

As for this clone: One end of the junction varies from germline; a read error may be responsible. V and J are TRBV6-1 and TRBJ1-1, with no clear D. This CDR3 has 11 residues. Germline V gene sequence: CDR1 MNHNS, CDR2 SASEGT. In DNA form, the CDR3 reads TGTGCCAGCAGTGAAGTTTTAGTCCAATCCTTT. Protein: CASSEVLVQSF.

The chain combines TRBV6-4 with TRBJ2-2; 10 bases fit TRBD2. CDR1 and CDR2 from the germline V gene are MRHNA and SNTAGT. The V gene end was trimmed by 0 bases and the J gene end by 2 bases; junction bases not matched to a gene: 6. CDR3 length: 18 amino acids. CDR3 nucleotide sequence: TGTGCCAGCAGTGACTCGAGAACTAGCGGGACAAACACCGGGGAGCTGTTTTTT. The encoded protein is CASSDSRTSGTNTGELFF.

V usage is TRBV7-9 and J usage is TRBJ1-2, with D hard to call. Germline CDR1 reads SEHNR; CDR2 reads FQNEAQ (reference sequence). Trimming left V 0 bases short and J 8 bases short, with 10 bases between. CDR3 length equals 13 residues. The CDR3 spells CASSLAGGEGYTF. The DNA of the CDR3 is TGTGCCAGCAGCTTAGCGGGAGGAGAGGGCTACACCTTC. Full variable domain (rest looked up from reference TRBV7-9 and TRBJ1-2): DTGVSQNPRHKITKRGQNVTFRCDPISEHNRLYWYRQTLGQGPEFLTYFQNEAQLEKSRLLSDRFSAERPKGSFSTLEIQRTEQGDSAMYLCASSLAGGEGYTFGSGTRLTVV.

V and J are TRBV6-5 and TRBJ1-3; D is uncertain. Deletions cut 2 bases from V and 0 bases from J, with 8 bases between. The CDR3 totals 15 residues. CDR1 and CDR2 from the germline V gene are MNHEY and SVGAGI. The CDR3 nucleotides read TGTGCCAGCAGTTACGTAGCTACCTCTGGAAACACCATATATTTT. Translation gives CASSYVATSGNTIYF.

The chain links TRBV3-1 (or the pseudogene TRBV3-2) to TRBJ2-5; 12 bases agree with TRBD1. Germline V gene lookup returns CDR1 LGHDT and CDR2 YNNKEL (reference sequence). The CDR3 length is 15 residues. Trimming cost V 3 bases and J 5 bases; bases outside gene matches: 4. The CDR3 loop is CASSQGTGGGETQYF. The CDR3 region has the DNA TGTGCCAGCAGCCAGGGGACAGGGGGCGGGGAGACCCAGTACTTC.

Turning to this clone: The sample holds other DNA sequences that translate to the same CDR3. J is TRBJ1-2 and V is TRBV7-9; D is perhaps TRBD1 (6 bases). The V and J ends lost 3 bases and 4 bases respectively, with 6 bases between them. In germline, CDR1 is SEHNR, CDR2 FQNEAQ (reference sequence). The CDR3 is 12 amino acids. This CDR3 reads CASSLDSYGYTF. The CDR3 DNA sequence: TGTGCCAGCAGCTTGGACAGCTATGGCTACACCTTC.

V usage is TRBV2 and J usage is TRBJ2-2; 7 bases are a match to TRBD1. CDR1 is SNHLY, CDR2 FYNNEI, per germline. Trimming took 8 bases from V and 5 from J; bases not matched to a gene: 8. The CDR3 is 14 residues long. The CDR3 DNA sequence: TGTGCCAGCCATACAGGGGACGGGACCGGGGAGCTGTTTTTT. This gives the protein CASHTGDGTGELFF.

The chain is built from TRBV10-1 and TRBJ1-4; unclear D gene. Trimming took off 2 bases at V and 3 bases at J, with 13 bases between the two ends. The CDR3 length is 16 residues. Germline V gene lookup returns CDR1 WNHNN and CDR2 SYGVQD (reference sequence). The CDR3 coding sequence is TGCGCCAGCAGTGAGGGGCTACCGTCGGCTAATGAAAAACTGTTTTTT. Protein: CASSEGLPSANEKLFF.

The V gene is TRBV9, the J gene TRBJ2-7, with TRBD1 identical over 7 bases. The CDR3 covers 15 residues. CDR1 and CDR2 (germline): SGDLS, YYNGEE. V was clipped by 0 bases and J by 4 bases; unmatched bases: 7. The CDR3 loop reads CASSVVYRGDYEQYF. The CDR3 nucleotides are TGTGCCAGCAGCGTAGTTTACAGGGGCGATTACGAGCAGTACTTC.

This sequence joins TRBV6-1 and TRBJ1-2; no clear D. This CDR3 region has 15 residues. V lost 0 bases to trimming and J lost 3 bases, with 11 bases between them. Per the germline V gene, CDR1 is MNHNS and CDR2 is SASEGT. This CDR3 reads CASSEAQAWDYGYTF. In nucleotides, the CDR3 is TGTGCCAGCAGTGAAGCTCAGGCGTGGGACTATGGCTACACCTTC.

J is TRBJ1-4 and V is TRBV7-9; TRBD1 matches 8 bases. From germline, CDR1 is SEHNR and CDR2 FQNEAQ (reference sequence). Trimming removed 5 bases from V and 7 bases from J; junction bases left unmatched: 9. There are 15 residues in the CDR3. Here the CDR3 reads CASSNNRGGGEKLFF. CDR3 nucleotides: TGTGCCAGCAGCAACAACAGGGGGGGAGGTGAAAAACTGTTTTTT.

The chain joins TRBV28 to TRBJ2-5; the D is unclear. CDR3 length equals 14 residues. Germline-derived CDR1 and CDR2 are MDHEN and SYDVKM. Trimming took off 4 bases at V and 5 bases at J, with 14 bases between the two ends. The DNA of the CDR3 is TGTGCCAGCAGTTCCAGTAGCCCCATCGAGACCCAGTACTTC. As protein: CASSSSSPIETQYF.

This rearrangement joins TRBV23-1 to TRBJ1-5, with D perhaps TRBD1 (6 bases). Being an ORF, TRBV23-1 has a function that is uncertain. The CDR3 sequence is 18 residues long. Trimming removed 0 bases from V and 1 base from J, with 16 bases in between. Written as DNA, the CDR3 is TGCGCCAGCAGTCAATCGGTAGGGGGAAGTAGGAGCAATCAGCCCCAGCATTTT. Protein product: CASSQSVGGSRSNQPQHF.

The CDR3 DNA is TGCGCCAGCAGCTCAACACTGGGGGGAAACACTGAAGCTTTCTTT. Translated, it gives CASSSTLGGNTEAFF. This chain joins TRBV5-1 and TRBJ1-1; maybe TRBD1 (5 bases). Trimming pared 3 bases from V and 2 bases from J, leaving 14 bases between. There are 15 residues in the CDR3. Per germline, CDR1 SGHRS and CDR2 YFSETQ.